This TCR beta chain was captured by sequencing in a study of CD4+ T cells in melanoma. Sequenced by immunoSEQ multiplex PCR; TCRdb stores in-frame clones only, minus some. The repertoire holds 90,000 to 130,000 clones, with around 92% as singletons. Whole-study results and caveats: A reported correlation linked neoantigen-specific CD4+ T cells to CD8+, macrophage and B cell function.

Note on this clone: Its specificity is not known.

The germline V gene encodes CDR1 SGDLS and CDR2 YYNGEE. The CDR3 is 18 residues long. V shed 2 bases and J 4 bases; nucleotides not matched to a gene: 16. The source material was peripheral blood. The chain links TRBV9 to TRBJ2-3; TRBD2 matches at 7 bases. The origin of this receptor is a human donor with melanoma. The CDR3: CASSVGAAGAARADTQYF. The CDR3 nucleotides are TGTGCCAGCAGCGTTGGAGCGGCGGGAGCCGCTAGGGCAGATACGCAGTATTTT.